What follows is one TCR beta chain and its context. Its antigen is not identified. A read error may produce the germline difference seen at one junction end. This sample is part of a study of CD8+CD57+ T cells in acquired aplastic anemia. Those patients picked for sequencing had displayed CD8+CD57+ cell expansion on flow cytometry. The germline V gene encodes CDR1 KGHDR and CDR2 SFDVKD. The CDR3 runs to 14 residues. The TCR beta profiling, which covered VDJ combination and CDR3 sequence, was carried out using genomic DNA as the template. One entry per CDR3 protein results from TCRdb running MiXCR on the reads. The table shows about 270,000 distinct CDR3 sequences, with around 82% occurring only once. Study outcomes and limitations: Twenty-nine sequences, all CD8+ CDR3, were shared between patients and controls.

Sequenced: sorted CD4+, CD8+, or CD8+CD57+ T cells (not recorded which) from PBMCs. This receptor was identified in a human donor with aplastic anemia. The chain carries TRBV24-1 and TRBJ1-2, with D possibly being TRBD1 (6 bases). The DNA of the CDR3 is TGTGCCAGCAGTTACTTGGGGACACTTGATGGCTACACCTTC. Translating it yields CASSYLGTLDGYTF.